This TCR beta chain was identified during a study of blood T cell repertoires in COVID-19. About the research overall: Donors in the United States, Italy and Spain gave samples during acute or convalescent COVID-19. PBMCs, B-cell-depleted T cells, or T cells were the source of the cDNA or gDNA that made up the material.

In the authors' workflow: Reference gene primer amplification gave estimated nucleated cell counts. Here immunoSEQ multiplex PCR was the method, and the copy in TCRdb shows in-frame clones only, minus some. V and J calls plus clone size are reproduced from that table; the DNA served to infer D and trimming. Of about 240,000 clones in the sample, approximately 87% are singletons; the top ten hold 6.2%. The CDR3 has 11 amino acids. Germline lookup yields CDR1 SNHLY and CDR2 FYNNEI. The V end was cut by 4 bases, the J end by 3 bases, with 4 bases between. The receptor's source is a man aged 55 to 70 with acute or convalescent COVID-19. The sample comprised peripheral blood. V and J are TRBV2 and TRBJ2-7; D ambiguous. The chain's CDR3 is CASSGYYEQYF. The CDR3 DNA follows: TGTGCCAGCAGTGGTTACTACGAGCAGTACTTC.